This T cell receptor beta chain was obtained from a study of shared clonotypes between healthy human individuals. Study background: Researchers assigned three CD4 naive, three CD4 memory, two CD8 naive and one CD8 memory plate to each donor.

The table came from immunoSEQ multiplex PCR; TCRdb's copy has only in-frame clones and leaves some out. This table holds more than 850,000 clones, around 82% found once. As regards this clone: A far bigger clonotype differs at one base, so this is likely a read error.

The germline V and J ends were trimmed by 1 base and 1 base, with 4 bases remaining between them. There are 13 residues in the CDR3. Germline V CDR1 and CDR2: SGHAT, FQNNGV. The source of this sequence is a man between 18 and 29 years old in good health. Some clones in this sample may be carry-over from other donors' samples. The rearrangement uses TRBV11-2 and TRBJ1-1; D ambiguous. Sequencing was done on a sample of memory CD4+ T cells from PBMCs. Subset specified: CD45RA-negative fraction. The CDR3, as DNA: TGTGCCAGCAGCTTAGGGAAGAACACTGAAGCTTTCTTT. Its protein product is CASSLGKNTEAFF.